Below, one T cell receptor beta chain is given with its context. There is no known antigen for this receptor. The record has no base qualities; no much larger clone is one base away. TCRbeta CDR3 regions were amplified from genomic DNA by means of the immunoSEQ Assay, a bias-controlled multiplex PCR. The published analysis was carried out like this. Nucleated cell counts per sample were estimated from amplification of reference gene primers within the assay. To quantify the absolute abundance of each unique TCRbeta CDR3 rearrangement, sequence reads were collapsed and filtered. For each sample, productive Simpson clonality was calculated as the square root of Simpson's diversity index over productive rearrangements. TCRdb re-hosts the immuneACCESS table, in-frame sequences only. Its copies lack some clones; in the studies checked, an unresolved V gene accounts for under half of them, and the cause for the rest is not known. The D gene and trimming were derived from the DNA, and the V and J assignments and clone size from that table. Recorded for this sample are hundreds of thousands of clones; around nine tenths of them occurred a single time. The top ten constitute about 6.3% of the sample.

The source of the sample is a study of blood T cell repertoires in COVID-19 (dated by TCRdb to the early 2020s). At the level of the whole study: Collaborator samples came from the United States, Italy and Spain and covered acute and convalescent phases of COVID-19. Where available, HLA class I and class II types were taken from metadata supplied by the sample provider and were not determined by assay-based typing. Samples were obtained from the ongoing ImmuneRACE study (first 160 participants) and from about 1,300 subjects provided by 6 global collaborators. A de-identified subject ID, COVID-19 status, age in years and sex were almost always included in the sample metadata. The repertoires were made available in a free public database intended to serve as a resource for research on the immune response to SARS-CoV-2. The material from the prospective study consisted of cDNA or gDNA derived from T cells, B-cell-depleted T cells, or PBMCs. Deeply sampled blood TCRbeta repertoires from subjects exposed to, actively infected with, or recovered from COVID-19 were included in the dataset. What the study reported, not specific to this receptor: How much clinical and demographic metadata was included differed by source and by participant, and the metadata was provided uncurated.

Trimmed from V: 4 bases; trimmed from J: 5 bases; junction bases lacking a gene match: 14. The germline V gene yields SGHTA for CDR1 and FQGTGA for CDR2. The CDR3 sequence holds 16 residues, the cysteine and phenylalanine included. Only the CDR3 portion is preserved as DNA: 48 bases, with reading frame beginning at the first base. Samples from volunteer blood donors who had recovered from COVID-19 were contributed by a second Seattle source. Whole blood was collected in K2EDTA tubes by collaborating institutions according to the institutions' own protocols. Collaborator samples were shipped for TCRbeta analysis as frozen whole blood, isolated PBMCs, or DNA extracted from either sample type.

The origin of this receptor is a man aged 55 to 69 who had recovered from COVID-19. Source material: peripheral blood. The sequence links TRBV7-3 to TRBJ2-7, with 7 bases in between that match TRBD2. The DNA sequence reads TGTGCCAGCAGCTACCCCCAGCTAGCGGCTCTCAACGAGCAGTACTTC. Translated, it reads CASSYPQLAALNEQYF.